This TCR beta chain comes out of a study of cytomegalovirus exposure and HLA in healthy donors. V lost 0 bases to trimming and J lost 2 bases; unmatched junction nucleotides: 3. The germline V gene has CDR1 SGHRS and CDR2 YFSETQ. CDR3 size: 15 residues. The primer mix had 60 Vbeta and 13 Jbeta primers. Assay: immunoSEQ multiplex PCR; the TCRdb copy retains only in-frame clones and omits some. The table lists about 150,000 clones, roughly three quarters of them singletons, with 9.5% to 15% in the top ten. The V and J genes are TRBV5-1 and TRBJ1-2, with TRBD1 matching over 8 bases. The receptor comes from a man younger than 40 in good health and CMV-seropositive. Material for sequencing was PBMCs. The CDR3 bases are TGCGCCAGCAGCTTGGCAGGGGGCGTAAACTATGGCTACACCTTC. Its translation is CASSLAGGVNYGYTF. Full variable domain (outside the CDR3, taken from reference TRBV5-1 and TRBJ1-2): KAGVTQTPRYLIKTRGQQVTLSCSPISGHRSVSWYQQTPGQGLQFLFEYFSETQRNKGNFPGRFSGRQFSNSRSEMNVSTLELGDSALYLCASSLAGGVNYGYTFGSGTRLTVV.